Shown below are 5 T cell receptor beta chains from a single sample sequenced in a study of T-cell memory formation after mild COVID-19. TCRdb re-derived calls from the 5' RACE reads in MiXCR, one entry per CDR3 protein. The sample records about 130,000 distinct CDR3 sequences, about 15% being singletons. The sample was PBMCs or a T cell subset sorted from them (not recorded which). The origin of the receptors is an adult woman who had mild COVID-19 (a few samples of this study predate the infection). Cell type and time point are not known.

V and J are TRBV4-3 and TRBJ1-6, with a possible D match to TRBD1 (5 bases). Per the germline V gene, CDR1 is LGHNA and CDR2 is YSLEER. The CDR3 runs to 19 residues. V gave up 0 bases and J gave up 0 bases, with 15 bases separating them. The CDR3 sequence is CASSQDPSGGSSYNSPLHF. As DNA, the CDR3 is TGCGCCAGCAGCCAAGATCCCAGTGGGGGTAGCTCCTATAATTCACCCCTCCACTTT.

This clonotype was seen at least ten times. V is TRBV25-1 and J is TRBJ2-5; D gene ambiguous. Deletions cut 1 base from V and 1 base from J, with 7 bases between. CDR3 length: 14 amino acids. Germline loops: CDR1 MGHDK, CDR2 SYGVNS. CDR3 DNA sequence: TGTGCCAGCAGTGAATGGCGCAGCCAAGAGACCCAGTACTTC. Its translation: CASSEWRSQETQYF. Variable domain in full (rest from reference TRBV25-1 and TRBJ2-5): EADIYQTPRYLVIGTGKKITLECSQTMGHDKMYWYQQDPGMELHLIHYSYGVNSTEKGDLSSESTVSRIRTEHFPLTLESARPSHTSQYLCASSEWRSQETQYFGPGTRLLVL.

There are a few counts of this clonotype. The chain has TRBV4-1 and TRBJ1-5, with D uncertain. Trimming shortened V by 3 bases and J by 4 bases, and 10 bases separated the two germline ends. This CDR3 is 14 amino acids long. CDR1 is MGHRA and CDR2 is YSYEKL in the germline V gene. CDR3: CASSQGSQNQPQHF. The CDR3 bases are TGCGCCAGCAGCCAGGGGAGCCAGAATCAGCCCCAGCATTTT.

The gene calls are TRBV5-4 and TRBJ1-5; D uncertain. This CDR3 has 15 residues. V gave up 0 bases and J gave up 5 bases, with 12 bases separating them. Germline CDR1 is SGHNT and CDR2 is YYREEE (reference sequence). The chain's CDR3 is CASSLGGARDQPQHF. The CDR3 nucleotides read TGTGCCAGCAGCTTGGGGGGAGCGAGGGATCAGCCCCAGCATTTT.

This chain uses TRBV9 with TRBJ2-1; TRBD2 matches at 11 bases. There are 17 residues in the CDR3. Trimming at V came to 3 bases and at J to 2 bases, leaving 7 bases not matched to a gene. The germline CDR1 and CDR2 sequences are SGDLS and YYNGEE. The CDR3 loop is CASSAYSGRGPYNEQFF. CDR3 DNA sequence: TGTGCCAGCAGCGCTTATAGCGGGAGGGGCCCCTACAATGAGCAGTTCTTC.